The 4 T cell receptor beta chains reported below all come from one sample, sequenced in a study of blood T cell repertoires in COVID-19. Sequencing used immunoSEQ multiplex PCR; TCRdb keeps in-frame clones, though not all of them. The data contain 25,000 to 35,000 clones, about 92% of them seen just once; the ten biggest clones take up roughly 0.8%. The specimen was peripheral blood. The receptor set was obtained from a woman between 65 and 79 years old with COVID-19, enrolled during active disease.

The chain couples TRBV7-3 to TRBJ2-3; 8 bases are a match to TRBD2. This CDR3 contains 15 residues. The J segment lost 2 bases and the V segment lost 4 bases, leaving 5 bases of the junction unmatched. Germline V gene data show CDR1 as SGHTA and CDR2 as FQGTGA. The DNA of the CDR3 is TGTGCCAGCAGCTCCGTAGCGGGATTCACAGATACGCAGTATTTT. It is translated as CASSSVAGFTDTQYF.

This sequence joins TRBV9 and TRBJ1-2; D gene ambiguous. The V and J ends lost 2 bases and 0 bases respectively, with 8 bases between them. This CDR3 comprises 14 residues. Germline V gene sequence: CDR1 SGDLS, CDR2 YYNGEE. The CDR3, as DNA: TGTGCCAGCAGCGTCACAGAGACTAACTATGGCTACACCTTC. Translated: CASSVTETNYGYTF.

The V call is TRBV28, the J call TRBJ1-5; D might be TRBD1 (6 bases). The ends were cut back, 3 bases at V and 4 bases at J, with 13 bases in the middle. Germline CDR1 and CDR2: MDHEN and SYDVKM. The CDR3 is made up of 15 amino acids. The CDR3 sequence: CASSFLTGQNQPQHF. The CDR3 DNA is TGTGCCAGCAGTTTCCTCACTGGACAGAATCAGCCCCAGCATTTT.

The V and J genes are TRBV10-3 and TRBJ1-1; a weak D match, TRBD1 (6 bases). Deletions cut 10 bases from V and 3 bases from J, with 15 bases between. Germline V gene lookup returns CDR1 ENHRY and CDR2 SYGVKD. This CDR3 contains 13 residues. The CDR3 protein is CATQGVKDTEAFF. The CDR3, as DNA: TGTGCCACACAGGGAGTAAAAGACACTGAAGCTTTCTTT.